This T cell receptor (beta chain) is drawn from a study of CD8 T cells in Susac syndrome. V lost 8 bases to trimming and J lost 1 base, with 12 bases between them. The CDR3 has 15 amino acids. Random hexamers were used to reverse transcribe the RNA input (roughly 0.5 to 1 ug). Each CDR3 protein is one row after TCRdb ran MiXCR on the immunoSEQ multiplex PCR reads. This sample carries approximately 190,000 distinct CDR3 sequences, 90% to 95% of them seen once, and the ten largest clones take 0.1%. The sample comprised CD4+ T cells from PBMCs. This chain links TRBV12-3 or TRBV12-4 with TRBJ2-6; either TRBD1 or TRBD2 may fit D (5 bases each). The source of this sequence is a human donor in good health. The CDR3 is CASAGGGSGANVLTF. For the CDR3, the DNA is TGTGCCAGCGCCGGTGGGGGATCTGGGGCCAACGTCCTGACTTTC.